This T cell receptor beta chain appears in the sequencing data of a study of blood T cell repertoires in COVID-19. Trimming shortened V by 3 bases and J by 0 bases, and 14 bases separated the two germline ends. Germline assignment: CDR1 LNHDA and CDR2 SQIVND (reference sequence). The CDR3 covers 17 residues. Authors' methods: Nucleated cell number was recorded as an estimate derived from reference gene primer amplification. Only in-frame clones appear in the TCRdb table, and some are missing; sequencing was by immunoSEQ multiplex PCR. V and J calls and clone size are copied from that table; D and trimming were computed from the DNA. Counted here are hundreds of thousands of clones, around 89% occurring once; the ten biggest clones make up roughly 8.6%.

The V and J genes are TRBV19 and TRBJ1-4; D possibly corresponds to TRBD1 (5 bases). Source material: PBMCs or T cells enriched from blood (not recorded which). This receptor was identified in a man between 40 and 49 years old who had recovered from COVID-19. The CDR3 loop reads CASSIPSGGATNEKLFF. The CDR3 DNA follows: TGTGCCAGTAGTATCCCCTCGGGGGGGGCAACTAATGAAAAACTGTTTTTT.